These 6 T cell receptor beta chains were sequenced from one sample in a study of cytomegalovirus exposure and HLA in healthy donors. Both 60 Vbeta primers and 13 Jbeta primers went into the PCR. Only in-frame clones appear in the TCRdb table, and some are missing; sequencing was by immunoSEQ multiplex PCR. The sample contains over 150,000 clones, around two thirds of which appear only once. The specimen sequenced was PBMCs. The source is a man between 45 and 60 years old in good health and CMV-seronegative.

In its sample, this clone was seen a few times. The J gene is TRBJ1-5, the V gene TRBV27, with TRBD1 matching 7 bases. The CDR3 spans 14 residues. CDR1 and CDR2 (germline): MNHEY, SMNVEV (reference sequence). V lost 4 bases and J lost 7; bases outside the gene matches: 7. CDR3 DNA: TGTGCCAGCAGTTATTTACAGGGGAAACAGCCCCAGCATTTT. Amino acid sequence: CASSYLQGKQPQHF.

The rearrangement links TRBV11-2 to TRBJ2-7, with D tentatively TRBD2 (5 bases). V was cut by 0 bases and J by 6 bases, with 9 bases left in between. This CDR3 comprises 13 residues. Germline CDR1 reads SGHAT; CDR2 reads FQNNGV. Here the CDR3 DNA reads TGTGCCAGCAGCTTAGATCCCGGGGTCGAGCAGTACTTC. Encoded protein: CASSLDPGVEQYF. The whole variable domain, remainder taken from reference TRBV11-2 and TRBJ2-7, is EAGVAQSPRYKIIEKRQSVAFWCNPISGHATLYWYQQILGQGPKLLIQFQNNGVVDDSQLPKDRFSAERLKGVDSTLKIQPAKLEDSAVYLCASSLDPGVEQYFGPGTRLTVT.

The V gene is TRBV4-1, the J gene TRBJ2-7; 7 positions match TRBD1. The CDR3 runs 17 residues. J was trimmed by 2 bases and V by 1 base; bases with no gene match: 11. Germline V gives CDR1 MGHRA, CDR2 YSYEKL. CDR3 sequence reads: CASSQGESGQNTYEQYF. In DNA, the CDR3 is TGCGCCAGCAGCCAAGGTGAATCGGGACAGAACACCTACGAGCAGTACTTC.

The chain couples TRBV7-8 to TRBJ2-3; 8 bases map to TRBD2. Trimming took 5 bases from V and 6 from J; bases not matched to a gene: 10. CDR1 SGHVS and CDR2 FQNEAQ come from the germline V gene. The CDR3 runs 15 residues. In nucleotides, the CDR3 is TGTGCCAGCAGCCATGAACTAGCGGTTAGGGATACGCAGTATTTT. Its translation: CASSHELAVRDTQYF.

This clone was seen a few times. The J gene is TRBJ2-2, the V gene TRBV15, with D possibly matching TRBD2 (7 bases). Germline-derived CDR1 and CDR2 are LNHNV and YYDKDF (reference sequence). The V and J ends lost 0 bases and 3 bases respectively, with 11 bases between them. The CDR3 runs 16 residues. CDR3 coding DNA: TGTGCCACCAGCAGAGATTCGGGGGGCCACACCGGGGAGCTGTTTTTT. Translated: CATSRDSGGHTGELFF. The full variable domain, with the rest looked up from reference TRBV15 and TRBJ2-2, is DAMVIQNPRYQVTQFGKPVTLSCSQTLNHNVMYWYQQKSSQAPKLLFHYYDKDFNNEADTPDNFQSRRPNTSFCFLDIRSPGLGDTAMYLCATSRDSGGHTGELFFGEGSRLTVL.

The chain has TRBV19 and TRBJ1-1; D is perhaps TRBD1 (6 bases). V was shortened by 9 bases and J by 5 bases, with 16 bases between the two germline ends. Germline V gene sequence: CDR1 LNHDA, CDR2 SQIVND (reference sequence). This CDR3 spans 13 amino acids. In DNA form, the CDR3 reads TGTGCCAGCAGACCCCCAGGGGCGACTGAAGCTTTCTTT. Amino acids: CASRPPGATEAFF.